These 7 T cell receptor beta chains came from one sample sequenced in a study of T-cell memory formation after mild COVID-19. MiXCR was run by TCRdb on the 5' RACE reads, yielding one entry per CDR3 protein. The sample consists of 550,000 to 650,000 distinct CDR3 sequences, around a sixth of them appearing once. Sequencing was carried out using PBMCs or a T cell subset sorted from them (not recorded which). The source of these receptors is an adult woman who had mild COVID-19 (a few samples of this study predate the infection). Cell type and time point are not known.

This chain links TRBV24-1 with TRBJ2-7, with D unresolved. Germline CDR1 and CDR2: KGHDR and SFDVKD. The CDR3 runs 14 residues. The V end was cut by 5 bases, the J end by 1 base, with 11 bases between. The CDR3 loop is CATSGPGRSYEQYF. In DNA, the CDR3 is TGTGCCACCAGTGGTCCTGGGCGTTCCTACGAGCAGTACTTC.

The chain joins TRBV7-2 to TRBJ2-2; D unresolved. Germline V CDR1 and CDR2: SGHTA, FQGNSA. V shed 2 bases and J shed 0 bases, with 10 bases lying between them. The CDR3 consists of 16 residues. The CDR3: CASSLSPNPNTGELFF. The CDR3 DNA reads TGTGCCAGCAGCTTAAGTCCTAATCCGAACACCGGGGAGCTGTTTTTT. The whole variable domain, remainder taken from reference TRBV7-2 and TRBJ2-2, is GAGVSQSPSNKVTEKGKDVELRCDPISGHTALYWYRQSLGQGLEFLIYFQGNSAPDKSGLPSDRFSAERTGGSVSTLTIQRTQQEDSAVYLCASSLSPNPNTGELFFGEGSRLTVL.

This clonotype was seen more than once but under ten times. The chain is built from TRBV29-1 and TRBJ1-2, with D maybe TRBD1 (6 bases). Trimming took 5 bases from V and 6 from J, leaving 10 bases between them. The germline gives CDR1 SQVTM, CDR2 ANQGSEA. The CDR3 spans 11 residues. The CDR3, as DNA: TGCAGCGTTCCCACAGGGAATGGCTACACCTTC. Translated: CSVPTGNGYTF.

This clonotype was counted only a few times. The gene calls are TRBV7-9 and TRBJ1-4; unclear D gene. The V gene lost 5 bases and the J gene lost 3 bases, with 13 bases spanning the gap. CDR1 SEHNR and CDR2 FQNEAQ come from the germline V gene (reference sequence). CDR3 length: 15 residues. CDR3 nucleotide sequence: TGTGCCAGCAGCCAAGAGAGGGTCGCTAATGAAAAACTGTTTTTT. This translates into CASSQERVANEKLFF.

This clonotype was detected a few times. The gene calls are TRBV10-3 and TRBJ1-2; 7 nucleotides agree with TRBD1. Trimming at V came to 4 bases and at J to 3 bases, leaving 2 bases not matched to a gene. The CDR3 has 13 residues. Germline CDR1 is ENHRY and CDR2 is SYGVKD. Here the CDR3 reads CAISVQGDYGYTF. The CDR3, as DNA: TGTGCCATCAGTGTCCAGGGGGACTATGGCTACACCTTC.

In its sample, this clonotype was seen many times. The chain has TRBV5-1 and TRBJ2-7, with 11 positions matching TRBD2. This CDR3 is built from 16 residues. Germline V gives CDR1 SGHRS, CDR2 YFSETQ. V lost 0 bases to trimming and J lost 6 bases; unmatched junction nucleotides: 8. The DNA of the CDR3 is TGCGCCAGCAGCTTGGAACTAGCGGGAGCCTTGAGCGAGCAGTACTTC. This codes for CASSLELAGALSEQYF.

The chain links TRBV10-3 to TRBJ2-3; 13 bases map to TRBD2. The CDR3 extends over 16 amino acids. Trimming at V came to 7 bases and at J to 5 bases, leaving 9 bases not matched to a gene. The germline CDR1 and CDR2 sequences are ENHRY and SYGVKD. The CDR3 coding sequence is TGTGCCATCACCGACTCGGGACTAGCGGGGATAGATACGCAGTATTTT. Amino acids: CAITDSGLAGIDTQYF.